These 31 T cell receptor beta chains were sequenced from one sample in a study of cytomegalovirus exposure and HLA in healthy donors. Vbeta (60) and Jbeta (13) primers were used in the PCR. Data came from immunoSEQ multiplex PCR; TCRdb stores just in-frame clones and leaves some out. The sample carries around 200,000 clones, less than 85% recorded once. The specimen was PBMCs. All receptors derive from a man younger than 40 in good health and CMV-seropositive.

This clone is a singleton in its sample. V and J are TRBV5-1 and TRBJ2-7; the D gene is possibly TRBD1 (6 bases). CDR1 SGHRS and CDR2 YFSETQ come from the germline V gene. V lost 1 base and J 4 bases, leaving 12 bases between the germline ends. CDR3 length equals 14 residues. The chain's CDR3 is CASSLSRGFYEQYF. CDR3 DNA sequence: TGCGCCAGCAGCTTGAGCAGGGGCTTTTACGAGCAGTACTTC.

This rearrangement joins TRBV4-2 to TRBJ2-2, with a weak D call TRBD1 (5 bases). The CDR3 contains 16 residues. The germline V and J ends were trimmed by 0 bases and 4 bases, with 12 bases remaining between them. Germline V gene lookup returns CDR1 LGHNA and CDR2 YNFKEQ. The CDR3 DNA follows: TGTGCCAGCAGCCAAGATTTAACAGGCGGCACCGGGGAGCTGTTTTTT. It yields the protein CASSQDLTGGTGELFF.

The V and J genes are TRBV5-5 and TRBJ1-4, with D perhaps matching TRBD1 (5 bases). In germline, CDR1 is SGHKS, CDR2 YYEKEE (reference sequence). The CDR3 sequence is 15 residues long. V was cut by 1 base and J by 4 bases, with 11 bases left in between. The CDR3 DNA reads as TGTGCCAGCAGCTTGCCCGGGGGGATTAATGAAAAACTGTTTTTT. Protein: CASSLPGGINEKLFF.

The chain couples TRBV30 to TRBJ1-4; no reliable D call. Per the germline V gene, CDR1 is GTSNPN and CDR2 is SVGIG (reference sequence). The CDR3 sequence is 16 residues long. V dropped 7 bases and J dropped 0 bases, with 18 bases sitting between them. The chain's CDR3 is CAYRRSVVATNEKLFF. Here the CDR3 DNA reads TGTGCCTACCGCCGATCGGTGGTTGCAACTAATGAAAAACTGTTTTTT.

This chain links TRBV15 with TRBJ1-1; perhaps TRBD1 as D (5 bases). Germline V lookup: CDR1 LNHNV, CDR2 YYDKDF (reference sequence). This CDR3 region has 13 residues. The V gene lost 3 bases and the J gene lost 13 bases, with 18 bases spanning the gap. CDR3 bases: TGTGCCACCAGCAGGAGGGACGGGAGCTTGGGTTTCTTT. Translated: CATSRRDGSLGFF.

The chain recombines TRBV13 with TRBJ1-2; no firm D call. The V and J ends lost 5 bases and 4 bases respectively, with 8 bases between them. The CDR3 consists of 12 residues. Germline CDR1 PRHDT, CDR2 FYEKMQ (reference sequence). The chain's CDR3 is CASSKTSYGYTF. The CDR3 DNA follows: TGTGCCAGCAGCAAGACAAGCTATGGCTACACCTTC.

This clone was found a few times. V gene TRBV5-4 combines with J gene TRBJ1-1; tentative D call: TRBD1 (5 bases). The V and J ends lost 1 base and 0 bases respectively, with 10 bases between them. Germline V gene sequence: CDR1 SGHNT, CDR2 YYREEE (reference sequence). The CDR3 sequence is 15 residues long. The CDR3 sequence is CASSLMGLMNTEAFF. The CDR3, as DNA: TGTGCCAGCAGCTTGATGGGGCTGATGAACACTGAAGCTTTCTTT.

The chain combines TRBV7-8 with TRBJ2-1; 11 bases align to TRBD2. This CDR3 has 16 amino acids. Trimming at V came to 4 bases and at J to 6 bases, leaving 8 bases not matched to a gene. Germline V gives CDR1 SGHVS, CDR2 FQNEAQ. In DNA form, the CDR3 reads TGTGCCAGCAGCTCGGTAGCGGGGGGGCTGTCCAATGAGCAGTTCTTC. Protein sequence: CASSSVAGGLSNEQFF.

The V call is TRBV7-2, the J call TRBJ2-7, with 11 nucleotides matching TRBD2. The germline CDR1 and CDR2 sequences are SGHTA and FQGNSA. The CDR3 covers 15 residues. V shed 1 base, J shed 6 bases, and the junction held 5 bases outside the gene matches. As DNA, the CDR3 is TGTGCCAGCAGCTTAGAAGCTCTAGCGGGAGGCGAGCAGTACTTC. Encoded protein: CASSLEALAGGEQYF.

The rearrangement uses TRBV6-4 and TRBJ2-3; 7 bases match TRBD2. Per germline, CDR1 MRHNA and CDR2 SNTAGT. The CDR3 totals 14 residues. V gave up 10 bases and J gave up 1 base; unmatched junction bases: 8. The chain's CDR3 is CATRRSGGTDTQYF. The CDR3 bases are TGTGCCACTCGTAGGAGCGGGGGCACAGATACGCAGTATTTT.

This clone has only one observation. The chain recombines TRBV28 with TRBJ2-3, with 9 bases fitting TRBD2. V gave up 5 bases and J gave up 4 bases; unmatched junction bases: 13. Germline V gene data show CDR1 as MDHEN and CDR2 as SYDVKM. CDR3 length equals 17 residues. The CDR3 here is CASSVVTLAGRADTQYF. Here the CDR3 DNA reads TGTGCCAGCAGTGTAGTGACACTAGCGGGTAGGGCAGATACGCAGTATTTT.

J is TRBJ2-1 and V is TRBV11-2, with D tentatively TRBD2 (5 bases). CDR3 size: 15 residues. Germline V gene data show CDR1 as SGHAT and CDR2 as FQNNGV. The V end lost 5 bases, the J end lost 0 bases, and 11 bases lay between the germline ends. The CDR3 DNA sequence: TGTGCCAGCAGCACGTCGGGGAGCTCCTACAATGAGCAGTTCTTC. This sequence encodes CASSTSGSSYNEQFF.

Only one count was recorded for this clone. Distinct nucleotide sequences in the sample also encode this CDR3. The CDR3: CASSPGLAGDEQYF. CDR3 coding DNA: TGTGCCAGCAGCCCAGGACTAGCGGGAGACGAGCAGTACTTC. This chain links TRBV7-2 with TRBJ2-7; 13 nucleotides match TRBD2. V trimming: 5 bases; J trimming: 5 bases; junction bases outside the gene matches: 3. Germline V CDR1 and CDR2: SGHTA, FQGNSA. CDR3 size: 14 residues.

The genes are TRBV19 and TRBJ1-5; unclear D gene. Trimming took off 1 base at V and 5 bases at J, with 9 bases between the two ends. The CDR3 runs 14 residues. Germline CDR1 and CDR2: LNHDA and SQIVND (reference sequence). The CDR3 nucleotides read TGTGCCAGTAGTATAGCCGGGTTTGATCAGCCCCAGCATTTT. It translates to CASSIAGFDQPQHF.

The chain recombines TRBV9 with TRBJ2-3; TRBD2 aligns across 9 bases. Trimming cost V 3 bases and J 6 bases; bases outside gene matches: 8. The CDR3 spans 15 residues. CDR1 and CDR2 from the germline V gene are SGDLS and YYNGEE. The CDR3 sequence: CASSDPLAGGDTQYF. The CDR3 bases are TGTGCCAGCAGCGACCCTCTGGCGGGGGGGGATACGCAGTATTTT.

The V call is TRBV27, the J call TRBJ2-3; D might be TRBD1 (6 bases). The germline V and J ends were trimmed by 7 bases and 6 bases, with 14 bases remaining between them. CDR3 length equals 13 residues. Germline V CDR1 and CDR2: MNHEY, SMNVEV (reference sequence). The CDR3: CASNQGRGDTQYF. The CDR3 nucleotides read TGTGCCAGCAACCAGGGGCGAGGGGATACGCAGTATTTT.

The rearrangement uses TRBV7-2 and TRBJ2-7; a weak D match, TRBD2 (6 bases). Germline CDR1 reads SGHTA; CDR2 reads FQGNSA. The CDR3 extends over 16 amino acids. V was clipped by 2 bases and J by 3 bases, with 17 bases between them. CDR3 coding DNA: TGTGCCAGCAGCTTACAGGGTGGGAGGATTGACTACGAGCAGTACTTC. This sequence encodes CASSLQGGRIDYEQYF.

This sequence joins TRBV27 and TRBJ1-5; D is perhaps TRBD1 (5 bases). V was pared by 5 bases and J by 5 bases, with 13 bases between. CDR1 is MNHEY, CDR2 SMNVEV, per germline (reference sequence). The CDR3 is 14 amino acids. In DNA, the CDR3 is TGTGCCAGCAGTCGGGGATGGGGGGATCAGCCCCAGCATTTT. Amino acid sequence: CASSRGWGDQPQHF.

CDR3 nucleotide sequence: TGTGCCAGCAGCTTAGAAGGGGCGGGAGGTATCAACGAGCAGTACTTC. Translation gives CASSLEGAGGINEQYF. V and J are TRBV7-6 and TRBJ2-7; 8 nucleotides align to TRBD2. The germline V gene encodes CDR1 SGHVS and CDR2 FNYEAQ. The CDR3 runs to 16 residues. V shed 1 base, J shed 5 bases, and the junction held 10 bases outside the gene matches.

The CDR3 spells CASSPPARRVYNEQFF. CDR3 bases: TGCGCCAGCAGCCCCCCCGCGAGGAGAGTTTACAATGAGCAGTTCTTC. V usage is TRBV5-1 and J usage is TRBJ2-1; the D is unclear. Trimming cost V 4 bases and J 4 bases, with 18 bases left between them. The CDR3 loop spans 16 amino acids. Germline V gene lookup returns CDR1 SGHRS and CDR2 YFSETQ.

This chain connects TRBV5-1 to TRBJ2-3; TRBD2 matches 7 bases. The CDR3 has 13 residues. In germline, CDR1 is SGHRS, CDR2 YFSETQ. The junction had 2 bases not matched to a gene; V was cut back by 4 bases and J by 3 bases. CDR3 nucleotides: TGCGCCAGCAGCGGGGGAGGGACAGATACGCAGTATTTT. It translates to CASSGGGTDTQYF.

The V call is TRBV7-9, the J call TRBJ2-7, with 10 bases fitting TRBD2. This CDR3 has 16 amino acids. Germline V CDR1 and CDR2: SEHNR, FQNEAQ (reference sequence). Losses at the gene ends were 4 bases for V and 3 bases for J; bases not matched to a gene: 9. The CDR3 sequence is CASSSPGIAGGYEQYF. CDR3 sequence (DNA): TGTGCCAGCAGCTCGCCGGGGATAGCGGGGGGCTACGAGCAGTACTTC.

This sequence joins TRBV5-8 and TRBJ2-7, with 8 positions matching TRBD1. The CDR3 length is 15 residues. Per the germline V gene, CDR1 is SGHTS and CDR2 is YDEGEE. J lost 3 bases, V lost 2 bases, and 7 bases had no gene match. CDR3 in amino acids: CASSLPGTGGYEQYF. In DNA, the CDR3 is TGTGCCAGCAGCTTACCCGGGACAGGAGGCTACGAGCAGTACTTC.

For this clone: This specimen includes other DNA sequences encoding the same CDR3. The gene calls are TRBV27 and TRBJ1-3; no clear D gene. CDR3 length equals 13 residues. In germline, CDR1 is MNHEY, CDR2 SMNVEV (reference sequence). V was clipped by 3 bases and J by 0 bases, with 3 bases between them. CDR3 nucleotide sequence: TGTGCCAGCAGTTTGCGCTCTGGAAACACCATATATTTT. It encodes CASSLRSGNTIYF.

The V gene is TRBV4-3, the J gene TRBJ1-3; D uncertain. The CDR3 has 16 amino acids. The V gene's germline CDR1 is LGHNA and CDR2 YSLEER. Between the trimmed V and J ends, which lost 0 bases and 0 bases, there was a span of 9 bases. The CDR3 loop reads CASSQDTGVSGNTIYF. CDR3 coding DNA: TGCGCCAGCAGCCAAGATACGGGAGTCTCTGGAAACACCATATATTTT.

J is TRBJ2-1 and V is TRBV25-1, with TRBD2 identical over 7 bases. The CDR3 runs to 16 residues. Germline CDR1 reads MGHDK; CDR2 reads SYGVNS. With V trimmed by 6 bases and J by 7 bases, 15 bases remained unmatched. The CDR3 region is CASSGKRDYLWNEQFF. Here the CDR3 DNA reads TGTGCCAGCAGCGGAAAAAGGGACTACCTCTGGAATGAGCAGTTCTTC.

This clone showed up just a few times. The V and J genes are TRBV7-3 and TRBJ2-3; 9 bases agree with TRBD1. This CDR3 has 18 residues. The trim removed 5 bases at V and 3 bases at J, leaving 15 bases unmatched. The V gene's germline CDR1 is SGHTA and CDR2 FQGTGA. In DNA, the CDR3 is TGTGCCAGCAGCCCGGGACAGGGACCCTTTGGTATAACAGATACGCAGTATTTT. Its protein is CASSPGQGPFGITDTQYF.

The genes are TRBV28 and TRBJ2-5; the match to TRBD1 covers 7 bases. CDR1 and CDR2 from the germline V gene are MDHEN and SYDVKM. V shed 7 bases, J shed 11 bases, and the junction held 19 bases outside the gene matches. The CDR3 covers 15 residues. CDR3 protein: CASNPLAPSGGEQYF. The CDR3 nucleotides are TGTGCCAGCAACCCCCTCGCCCCCTCAGGGGGAGAGCAGTACTTC.

With regard to this clone: Distinct nucleotide sequences in the sample also encode this CDR3. V and J are TRBV20-1 and TRBJ2-7, with 8 bases fitting TRBD1. Germline CDR1 reads DFQATT; CDR2 reads SNEGSKA (reference sequence). Trimming took 6 bases from V and 5 from J; bases not matched to a gene: 3. The CDR3 is made up of 11 amino acids. The CDR3 loop is CSARQGNEQYF. In DNA form, the CDR3 reads TGCAGTGCCCGACAGGGGAACGAGCAGTACTTC.

This clone turned up a few times. V gene TRBV30 combines with J gene TRBJ2-1, with D maybe TRBD1 (5 bases). CDR1 is GTSNPN and CDR2 is SVGIG in the germline V gene (reference sequence). The CDR3 contains 13 residues. The ends were cut back, 2 bases at V and 4 bases at J, with 9 bases in the middle. CDR3 region: CAWSRGRYNEQFF. CDR3 coding DNA: TGTGCCTGGAGTAGGGGTCGGTACAATGAGCAGTTCTTC. The complete variable domain, with remaining parts taken from reference TRBV30 and TRBJ2-1, reads SQTIHQWPATLVQPVGSPLSLECTVEGTSNPNLYWYRQAAGRGLQLLFYSVGIGQISSEVPQNLSASRPQDRQFILSSKKLLLSDSGFYLCAWSRGRYNEQFFGPGTRLTVL.

This clone appeared once. As DNA, the CDR3 is TGTGCCAGCAGTCGCCGGGACACGTACCAAGAGACCCAGTACTTC. It specifies CASSRRDTYQETQYF. V is TRBV27 and J is TRBJ2-5, with a tentative D call TRBD1 (6 bases). Germline CDR1 and CDR2: MNHEY and SMNVEV (reference sequence). V lost 5 bases and J lost 0, with 13 bases in between. The CDR3 covers 15 residues.